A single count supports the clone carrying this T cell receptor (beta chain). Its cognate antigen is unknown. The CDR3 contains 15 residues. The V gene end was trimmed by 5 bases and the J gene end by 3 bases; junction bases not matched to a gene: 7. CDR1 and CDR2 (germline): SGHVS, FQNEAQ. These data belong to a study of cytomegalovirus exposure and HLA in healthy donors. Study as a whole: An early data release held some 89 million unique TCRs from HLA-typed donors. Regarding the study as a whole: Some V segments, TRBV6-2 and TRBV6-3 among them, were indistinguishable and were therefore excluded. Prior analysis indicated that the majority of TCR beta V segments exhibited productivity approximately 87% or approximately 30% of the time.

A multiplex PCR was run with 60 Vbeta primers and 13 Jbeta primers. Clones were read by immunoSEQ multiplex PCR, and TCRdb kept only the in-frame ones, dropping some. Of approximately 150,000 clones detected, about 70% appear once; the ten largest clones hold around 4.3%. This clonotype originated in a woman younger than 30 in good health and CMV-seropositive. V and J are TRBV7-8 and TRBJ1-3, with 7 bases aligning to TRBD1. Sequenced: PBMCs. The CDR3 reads CASSPGTVGGNTIYF. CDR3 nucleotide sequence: TGTGCCAGCAGCCCAGGGACAGTAGGTGGAAACACCATATATTTT.